This TCR beta chain was retrieved from a study of blood T cells in healthy people across ages. Using a J-beta primer mix together with a sample-barcoded 5' primer, a second PCR was run for about 6 to 11 cycles. TCRdb fed the 5' RACE reads into MiXCR, producing one record per CDR3 protein. The sample has 730,000 or so distinct CDR3 sequences; roughly 44% are singletons. Study-level findings and limits: A roughly linear age-dependent decrease characterized TCR beta diversity per million T cells.

For this clonotype: Its specificity is unknown.

Germline loops: CDR1 SNHLY, CDR2 FYNNEI. J gave up 10 bases and V 6 bases, and 9 bases lay outside the gene matches. The CDR3 runs 13 residues. The rearrangement joins TRBV2 to TRBJ2-1; 7 bases agree with TRBD1. The receptor's source is a woman aged 55-69 years in good health. The sequenced sample consisted of blood. The CDR3 DNA reads TGTGCCAGCAGGGAGACAGGGCTGGGAGAGCAGTTCTTC. Protein product: CASRETGLGEQFF.